These 27 T cell receptor beta chains were all obtained from the same sample, sequenced in a study of T cells in Graves' hyperthyroidism and ophthalmopathy (dated by TCRdb to between 2018 and 2021). The method was multiplex PCR. Sequencing was carried out with an Illumina HiSeq 2000. TCR beta CDR3 regions were amplified from RNA transcripts. For the first round of RT-PCR on the TCR CDR3, the HTBI primer set was used together with the Qiagen OneStep RT-PCR kit. In-frame beta chains were kept once TCRdb had trimmed the public reads at Q25 with fastp and called clones with MiXCR. Duplicate CDR3 protein sequences are folded into a single record with the most common DNA and genes. The sample yields about half a million distinct CDR3 sequences; 20% were counted once. The ten top clones hold 47% of the sample. The sequenced sample was blood. The receptor source for this set is a man aged 35-49 years with Graves' ophthalmopathy.

This clonotype has only a few counts. V and J are TRBV18 and TRBJ2-7, with 7 positions matching TRBD2. Germline values: CDR1 KGHSH, CDR2 LQKENI. V lost 3 bases, J lost 7 bases, and 9 bases stayed unmatched. This CDR3 is built from 14 residues. The CDR3 nucleotides are TGTGCCAGCTCACCGGGACTACGGCAAGAGGAGCAGTACTTC. Its translation: CASSPGLRQEEQYF.

The rearrangement joins TRBV5-1 to TRBJ2-3; 8 bases fit TRBD1. Trimming at V came to 0 bases and at J to 4 bases, leaving 7 bases not matched to a gene. The CDR3 spans 16 residues. The germline V gene has CDR1 SGHRS and CDR2 YFSETQ. CDR3 in DNA: TGCGCCAGCAGCTTGGTGGCGACAGGGGCAGCAGATACGCAGTATTTT. The encoded protein is CASSLVATGAADTQYF.

This clonotype was seen repeatedly, ten times or more. The chain has TRBV28 and TRBJ2-4; D perhaps matches TRBD2 (6 bases). Trimming took 3 bases from V and 4 from J, leaving 13 bases between them. CDR3 length: 15 amino acids. Germline values: CDR1 MDHEN, CDR2 SYDVKM. The CDR3 loop reads CASSFRGGIKNIQYF. CDR3 bases: TGTGCCAGCAGTTTCCGTGGCGGGATTAAAAACATTCAGTACTTC.

This clonotype was recorded many times. The chain employs TRBV28 and TRBJ2-7; unclear D gene. The CDR3 contains 16 residues. Per the germline V gene, CDR1 is MDHEN and CDR2 is SYDVKM. The ends were cut back, 6 bases at V and 2 bases at J, with 20 bases in the middle. In DNA form, the CDR3 reads TGTGCCAGCAGCCCCGACATACGGGTATTGGCCTACGAGCAGTACTTC. Its protein product is CASSPDIRVLAYEQYF.

V and J are TRBV20-1 and TRBJ2-1; D not certain. Germline V gene data show CDR1 as DFQATT and CDR2 as SNEGSKA (reference sequence). V was shortened by 2 bases and J by 8 bases, with 7 bases between the two germline ends. This CDR3 comprises 11 residues. For the CDR3, the DNA is TGCAGTGCTAGAAGTTGGGATGAGCAGTTCTTC. This translates into CSARSWDEQFF.

With respect to this clonotype: The junction departs from germline at one end; a sequencing error may be responsible. The chain carries TRBV6-2 or TRBV6-3 and TRBJ2-5, with 8 positions matching TRBD2. The CDR3 has 11 residues. CDR1 is MNHEY and CDR2 is SVGEGT in the germline V gene. The CDR3 reads CATSSGMKEYF. CDR3 nucleotides: TGTGCCACCAGTAGCGGGATGAAAGAGTACTTC.

To note about this clonotype: Relative to the germline gene, one junction end is altered; a read error may explain this. This rearrangement joins TRBV5-1 to TRBJ1-2, with D tentatively TRBD1 (6 bases). The germline V gene encodes CDR1 SGHRS and CDR2 YFSETQ. The CDR3 has 12 residues. Here the CDR3 DNA reads TGTGCCAGCAGCTTGGTCGGACAGGGCTACACCTTC. As protein: CASSLVGQGYTF.

This clonotype showed up just a few times. The chain recombines TRBV7-9 with TRBJ2-1; D gene uncertain. CDR1 is SEHNR and CDR2 is FQNEAQ in the germline V gene (reference sequence). Trimming took off 5 bases at V and 0 bases at J, with 11 bases between the two ends. The CDR3 consists of 15 residues. The CDR3 DNA reads as TGTGCCAGCAGCCCCCCGACGATCTCCTACAATGAGCAGTTCTTC. Translation: CASSPPTISYNEQFF.

The J gene is TRBJ1-4, the V gene TRBV5-6; D unclear. CDR1 and CDR2 from the germline V gene are SGHDT and YYEEEE. The CDR3 sequence is 12 residues long. Trimming cost V 0 bases and J 13 bases, with 10 bases left between them. The CDR3 DNA reads as TGTGCCAGCAGCTTGGCTTCGGGTTCACTGTTTTTT. It is translated as CASSLASGSLFF.

This clonotype has more than one count but fewer than ten. The CDR3 DNA reads TGTGCCACCAGCAGGGAGCGGTCCCCGAGAATCGGGGCCCAGCATTTT. As protein: CATSRERSPRIGAQHF. The rearrangement links TRBV15 to TRBJ1-5; D is undetermined. The CDR3 totals 16 residues. Trimming took off 3 bases at V and 11 bases at J, with 23 bases between the two ends. Germline values: CDR1 LNHNV, CDR2 YYDKDF (reference sequence).

This clonotype was detected ten times or more. The V call is TRBV3-1, the J call TRBJ2-3; 7 bases agree with TRBD2. Germline CDR1 LGHDT, CDR2 YNNKEL (reference sequence). With 4 bases clipped from V and 2 bases from J, the junction kept 3 bases outside the gene matches. The CDR3 covers 14 residues. CDR3 protein: CASSRSGVTDTQYF. As DNA, the CDR3 is TGTGCCAGCAGCCGGAGCGGGGTCACAGATACGCAGTATTTT.

The table lists this clonotype with a few counts. The chain employs TRBV5-5 and TRBJ2-1; TRBD2 matches at 13 bases. Germline V CDR1 and CDR2: SGHKS, YYEKEE (reference sequence). This CDR3 comprises 20 residues. Unmatched junction bases numbered 11, after V lost 0 bases and J lost 2 bases. The CDR3 DNA follows: TGTGCCAGCAGCTTGGTAGGGGCGGGACTAGCGGGAAAGGCCTACAATGAGCAGTTCTTC. It encodes CASSLVGAGLAGKAYNEQFF. The full variable domain, completed using reference TRBV5-5 and TRBJ2-1, is DAGVTQSPTHLIKTRGQQVTLRCSPISGHKSVSWYQQVLGQGPQFIFQYYEKEERGRGNFPDRFSARQFPNYSSELNVNALLLGDSALYLCASSLVGAGLAGKAYNEQFFGPGTRLTVL.

This chain connects TRBV6-1 to TRBJ2-2, with TRBD1 matching 7 bases. Germline-derived CDR1 and CDR2 are MNHNS and SASEGT. Trimming cost V 5 bases and J 6 bases; bases outside gene matches: 9. The length of the CDR3 is 15 residues. The CDR3 here is CASSTGTAKAGELFF. The CDR3 region has the DNA TGTGCCAGCAGTACCGGGACAGCGAAGGCCGGGGAGCTGTTTTTT.

V is TRBV13 and J is TRBJ2-4, with 7 bases aligning to TRBD2. Trimming cost V 7 bases and J 5 bases; bases outside gene matches: 8. Germline loops: CDR1 PRHDT, CDR2 FYEKMQ (reference sequence). CDR3 size: 14 residues. The CDR3 DNA sequence: TGTGCCAGCATTCCCTGGGGAGGGGAAAACATTCAGTACTTC. Translating gives CASIPWGGENIQYF.

This chain joins TRBV6-1 and TRBJ1-5, with unresolved D. Germline CDR1 and CDR2: MNHNS and SASEGT. V was cut by 7 bases and J by 0 bases, with 16 bases left in between. This CDR3 comprises 16 residues. The CDR3 region is CASTLGTAYSNQPQHF. In DNA form, the CDR3 reads TGTGCCAGCACCCTGGGAACAGCTTATAGCAATCAGCCCCAGCATTTT.

A few counts support this clonotype. J is TRBJ1-1 and V is TRBV20-1; D ambiguous. Germline CDR1 and CDR2: DFQATT and SNEGSKA (reference sequence). Trimming removed 0 bases at V and 3 bases at J, with 11 bases between. This CDR3 region has 14 residues. DNA of the CDR3: TGCAGTGCTAGAGAATCTGGGCTGGACACTGAAGCTTTCTTT. Its translation: CSARESGLDTEAFF.

The CDR3 DNA reads TGTGCCAGCTCACCACGGAGAGTCGGCTCTGGAAACACCATATATTTT. Translation gives CASSPRRVGSGNTIYF. The chain links TRBV18 to TRBJ1-3, with no clear D. V lost 1 base to trimming and J lost 0 bases, with 10 bases between them. Germline CDR1 reads KGHSH; CDR2 reads LQKENI. This CDR3 has 16 amino acids.

The CDR3 region is CASRLTRDRVTYEQYF. In DNA, the CDR3 is TGTGCCAGCAGACTGACCCGGGACAGGGTAACCTACGAGCAGTACTTC. The chain is built from TRBV7-8 and TRBJ2-7, with 9 nucleotides matching TRBD1. Looked up from germline, CDR1 is SGHVS and CDR2 is FQNEAQ. The CDR3 sequence is 16 residues long. The V segment lost 6 bases and the J segment 2 bases; nucleotides outside the gene matches: 11.

Only a few counts were recorded for this clonotype. The V gene is TRBV20-1, the J gene TRBJ1-1; the D is unclear. V gave up 6 bases and J gave up 1 base, with 12 bases separating them. Germline CDR1 is DFQATT and CDR2 is SNEGSKA (reference sequence). The CDR3 consists of 13 residues. DNA of the CDR3: TGCAGTGCCCCGAGGCCCCCGAACACTGAAGCTTTCTTT. It yields the protein CSAPRPPNTEAFF.

The V and J genes are TRBV2 and TRBJ1-5; unclear D gene. Germline CDR1 SNHLY, CDR2 FYNNEI. This CDR3 has 13 amino acids. Trimming took 6 bases from V and 2 from J, leaving 8 bases between them. For the CDR3, the DNA is TGTGCCAGCAGGGAGTTGGGCAATCAGCCCCAGCATTTT. It is translated as CASRELGNQPQHF.

This clonotype showed up just a few times. The genes are TRBV7-3 and TRBJ1-2; no definite D call. V lost 2 bases and J lost 3, with 13 bases in between. CDR1 and CDR2 from the germline V gene are SGHTA and FQGTGA. The CDR3 is 15 residues long. The CDR3 loop reads CASSLQAVSDYGYTF. CDR3 DNA sequence: TGTGCCAGCAGCTTACAGGCAGTTTCCGACTATGGCTACACCTTC. Combining the CDR3 with reference TRBV7-3 and TRBJ1-2 gives the whole variable domain GAGVSQTPSNKVTEKGKYVELRCDPISGHTALYWYRQSLGQGPEFLIYFQGTGAADDSGLPNDRFFAVRPEGSVSTLKIQRTERGDSAVYLCASSLQAVSDYGYTFGSGTRLTVV.

This clonotype has more than one count but fewer than ten. The chain links TRBV10-3 to TRBJ2-7, with TRBD2 matching 15 bases. The germline gives CDR1 ENHRY, CDR2 SYGVKD. V shed 6 bases, J shed 6 bases, and the junction held 9 bases outside the gene matches. The CDR3 is 16 residues long. The CDR3 DNA reads TGTGCCATCAGCCCCGGACTAGCGGGGGGGCGGGGCGAGCAGTACTTC. Amino acid sequence: CAISPGLAGGRGEQYF.

In its sample, this clonotype was seen many times. The rearrangement links TRBV7-2 to TRBJ2-2; D ambiguous. Deletions cut 8 bases from V and 1 base from J, with 11 bases between. The CDR3 sequence is 14 residues long. CDR1 and CDR2 from the germline V gene are SGHTA and FQGNSA. The CDR3 bases are TGTGCCAGCGGCTCTGAGGAGAACACCGGGGAGCTGTTTTTT. Protein product: CASGSEENTGELFF.

The rearrangement joins TRBV6-2 or TRBV6-3 to TRBJ2-1; D not resolved. The CDR3 consists of 11 residues. V gave up 4 bases and J gave up 7 bases, with 5 bases separating them. In germline, CDR1 is MNHEY, CDR2 SVGEGT. CDR3: CASSSHNEQFF. The CDR3 nucleotides are TGTGCCAGCAGTTCCCATAATGAGCAGTTCTTC.

Ten or more counts support this clonotype. The rearrangement joins TRBV11-2 to TRBJ2-3; 12 bases are shared with TRBD2. The CDR3 is made up of 20 amino acids. The trim removed 5 bases at V and 2 bases at J, leaving 17 bases unmatched. The V gene's germline CDR1 is SGHAT and CDR2 FQNNGV. As DNA, the CDR3 is TGTGCCAGCAGCACCTCCCCACTAGCGGGAGGTGGTGGAGCCACAGATACGCAGTATTTT. Encoded protein: CASSTSPLAGGGGATDTQYF.

The chain recombines TRBV5-1 with TRBJ2-7, with D possibly matching TRBD1 (5 bases). Germline lookup yields CDR1 SGHRS and CDR2 YFSETQ. V was cut by 0 bases and J by 3 bases, with 10 bases left in between. The CDR3 runs 14 residues. The CDR3 sequence is CASSLATGNYEQYF. CDR3 coding DNA: TGCGCCAGCAGCTTGGCCACAGGTAACTACGAGCAGTACTTC.

The chain links TRBV27 to TRBJ2-2; TRBD1 agrees at 7 bases. The CDR3 is 13 residues long. Germline trimming cut 8 bases from V and 5 bases from J; bases unmatched to any gene: 5. Germline V gives CDR1 MNHEY, CDR2 SMNVEV (reference sequence). The DNA of the CDR3 is TGTGCCAGCGGACAGGCTTATACCGGGGAGCTGTTTTTT. This translates into CASGQAYTGELFF.